One and the same sample provided the 4 T cell receptor beta chains below, sequenced in a study of T cell responses to AZD1222 COVID-19 vaccine. Repertoires were generated with immunoSEQ multiplex PCR, while TCRdb's copy carries only in-frame clones and drops some. Among some 120,000 clones, about nine tenths were seen once, and the ten largest hold 4% to 5%. Material: peripheral blood, obtained 28 days after the second dose of the MenACWY control vaccine. Receptor source: an adult who received the MenACWY meningococcal vaccine as a control.

The chain uses TRBV7-8 and TRBJ2-7; D ambiguous. This CDR3 is built from 15 residues. CDR1 SGHVS and CDR2 FQNEAQ come from the germline V gene. V was pared by 5 bases and J by 3 bases, with 17 bases between. The DNA for the CDR3 is TGTGCCAGCAGCACCCGGGCAGTTGGGGTCTACGAGCAGTACTTC. It yields the protein CASSTRAVGVYEQYF.

This clone has just one count. V is TRBV24-1 and J is TRBJ2-1; 8 bases fit TRBD2. This CDR3 contains 14 residues. Germline CDR1 KGHDR, CDR2 SFDVKD. V trimming: 5 bases; J trimming: 3 bases; junction bases outside the gene matches: 2. CDR3 sequence reads: CATSGSGGYNEQFF. Written as DNA, the CDR3 is TGTGCCACCAGTGGGAGCGGGGGCTACAATGAGCAGTTCTTC.

The chain couples TRBV18 to TRBJ1-6; TRBD1 matches at 9 bases. The V gene end was trimmed by 3 bases and the J gene end by 5 bases; junction bases not matched to a gene: 5. From germline, CDR1 is KGHSH and CDR2 LQKENI. The CDR3 extends over 16 amino acids. This CDR3 is CASSPTGTGNNSPLHF. In DNA, the CDR3 is TGTGCCAGCTCACCCACGGGGACAGGGAATAATTCACCCCTCCACTTT.

The rearrangement links TRBV12-3 or TRBV12-4 to TRBJ1-2; no firm D call. V lost 8 bases and J lost 4, with 14 bases in between. The CDR3 is 13 residues long. The CDR3 DNA follows: TGTGCCAGCCAACCGGGGAGTTCCTATGGCTACACCTTC. This sequence encodes CASQPGSSYGYTF.